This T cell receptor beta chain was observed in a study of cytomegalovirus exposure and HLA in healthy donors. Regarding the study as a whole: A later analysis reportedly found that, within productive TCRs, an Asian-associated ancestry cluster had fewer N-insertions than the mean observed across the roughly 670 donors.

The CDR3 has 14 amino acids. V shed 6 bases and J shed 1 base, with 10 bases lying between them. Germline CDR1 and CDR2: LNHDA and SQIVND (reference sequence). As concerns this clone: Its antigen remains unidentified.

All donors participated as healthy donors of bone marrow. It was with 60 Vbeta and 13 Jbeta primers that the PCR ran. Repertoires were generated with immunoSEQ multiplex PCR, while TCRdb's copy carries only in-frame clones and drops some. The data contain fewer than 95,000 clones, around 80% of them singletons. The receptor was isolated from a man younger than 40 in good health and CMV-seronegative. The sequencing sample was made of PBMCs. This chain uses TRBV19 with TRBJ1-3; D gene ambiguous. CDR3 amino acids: CASRDGGSGNTIYF. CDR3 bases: TGTGCCAGTAGGGACGGAGGTTCTGGAAACACCATATATTTT.